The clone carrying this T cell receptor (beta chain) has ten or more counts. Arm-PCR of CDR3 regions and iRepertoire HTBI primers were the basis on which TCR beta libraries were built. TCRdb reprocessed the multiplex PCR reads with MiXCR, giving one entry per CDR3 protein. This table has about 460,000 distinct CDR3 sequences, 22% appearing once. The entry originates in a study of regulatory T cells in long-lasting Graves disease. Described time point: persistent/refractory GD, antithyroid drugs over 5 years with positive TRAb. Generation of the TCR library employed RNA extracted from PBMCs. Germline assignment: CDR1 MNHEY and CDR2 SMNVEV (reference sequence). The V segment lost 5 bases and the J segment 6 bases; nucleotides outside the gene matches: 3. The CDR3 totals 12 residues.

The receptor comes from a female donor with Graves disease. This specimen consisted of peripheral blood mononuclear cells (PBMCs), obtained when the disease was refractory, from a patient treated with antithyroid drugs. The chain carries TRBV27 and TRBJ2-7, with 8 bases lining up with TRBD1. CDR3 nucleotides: TGTGCCAGCAGTGGGACAGGACGCGAGCAGTACTTC. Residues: CASSGTGREQYF.